These 10 T cell receptor beta chains originate from one sample sequenced in a study of molecular identifiers for immune sequencing clone quantification. TCRdb re-called the PCR reads through MiXCR, storing one row per CDR3 protein. Here the sample spans 60,000 to 70,000 distinct CDR3 sequences, 15% to 20% being singletons. The sample was naive CD8+ T cells from blood, with Jurkat cell RNA spiked in. Noted subset: FACS-sorted CD8+CD4-CCR7+CD45RA+ naive T cells. Receptors originate from a human donor in good health. Some libraries in this study had Jurkat cell RNA spiked in.

Points on this clonotype: This clone may be a read error of a much larger clone one base away. This rearrangement joins TRBV29-1 to TRBJ1-1, with a possible D match to TRBD1 (6 bases). The CDR3 extends over 14 amino acids. CDR1 is SQVTM, CDR2 ANQGSEA, per germline. Trimming removed 7 bases at V and 4 bases at J, with 19 bases between. CDR3 sequence: CSARTGIGATEAFF. For the CDR3, the DNA is TGCAGCGCGCGAACAGGGATAGGAGCCACTGAAGCTTTCTTT.

Turning to this clonotype: The junction differs from germline at one of its ends, possibly a read error. V gene TRBV7-9 combines with J gene TRBJ2-7; TRBD1 is a possible D gene (5 bases). The germline CDR1 and CDR2 sequences are SEHNR and FQNEAQ (reference sequence). This CDR3 spans 15 amino acids. The CDR3 coding sequence is TGTGCCAGCAGCTACTCTGGACATCTCGCCTACGAGCTGTACTTC. It is translated as CASSYSGHLAYELYF.

This clonotype came up many times. V and J are TRBV4-1 and TRBJ2-3, with no clear D. The CDR3 totals 12 residues. Germline CDR1 MGHRA, CDR2 YSYEKL. The ends were cut back, 4 bases at V and 6 bases at J, with 8 bases in the middle. The CDR3 region is CASSRSLDTQYF. The CDR3, as DNA: TGCGCCAGCAGCCGCAGTTTGGATACGCAGTATTTT.

Remarks on this clonotype: It may be a read error: a sequence one base away is much more abundant. V usage is TRBV7-8 and J usage is TRBJ2-1, with 7 bases lining up with TRBD2. In germline, CDR1 is SGHVS, CDR2 FQNEAQ. This CDR3 has 16 amino acids. The trim removed 8 bases at V and 4 bases at J, leaving 14 bases unmatched. The CDR3 sequence: CASGNYGEGGYNEQFF. For the CDR3, the DNA is TGTGCCAGCGGAAATTATGGGGAGGGAGGTTACAATGAGCAGTTCTTC.

This clonotype was picked up many times. The chain joins TRBV15 to TRBJ2-1, with 10 bases matching TRBD2. The CDR3 is 16 amino acids. Germline V gene data show CDR1 as LNHNV and CDR2 as YYDKDF (reference sequence). The V segment lost 0 bases and the J segment 6 bases; nucleotides outside the gene matches: 5. CDR3 protein: CATSREGLAHTNEQFF. In nucleotides, the CDR3 is TGTGCCACCAGCAGAGAGGGACTAGCGCACACCAATGAGCAGTTCTTC. The whole variable domain, filled in from reference TRBV15 and TRBJ2-1, reads DAMVIQNPRYQVTQFGKPVTLSCSQTLNHNVMYWYQQKSSQAPKLLFHYYDKDFNNEADTPDNFQSRRPNTSFCFLDIRSPGLGDTAMYLCATSREGLAHTNEQFFGPGTRLTVL.

This clonotype was observed at least ten times. The gene calls are TRBV4-3 and TRBJ2-1; D unresolved. This CDR3 has 14 amino acids. V lost 0 bases to trimming and J lost 4 bases, with 7 bases between them. Germline lookup yields CDR1 LGHNA and CDR2 YSLEER. In nucleotides, the CDR3 is TGCGCCAGCAGCCAAGATGGCCGATACAATGAGCAGTTCTTC. This codes for CASSQDGRYNEQFF.

This clonotype was observed a handful of times. J is TRBJ2-2 and V is TRBV7-9; tentatively, D is TRBD1 or TRBD2 (5 bases each). Germline V lookup: CDR1 SEHNR, CDR2 FQNEAQ (reference sequence). The CDR3 length is 16 residues. V was shortened by 1 base and J by 4 bases, with 13 bases between the two germline ends. CDR3 coding DNA: TGTGCCAGCAGCTTAGGGGGGATACCCAGCACCGGGGAGCTGTTTTTT. Protein: CASSLGGIPSTGELFF. The full variable domain, rest sourced from reference TRBV7-9 and TRBJ2-2, is DTGVSQNPRHKITKRGQNVTFRCDPISEHNRLYWYRQTLGQGPEFLTYFQNEAQLEKSRLLSDRFSAERPKGSFSTLEIQRTEQGDSAMYLCASSLGGIPSTGELFFGEGSRLTVL.

The chain couples TRBV28 to TRBJ1-1; unclear D gene. The V gene's germline CDR1 is MDHEN and CDR2 SYDVKM. The CDR3 contains 14 residues. Deletions cut 2 bases from V and 1 base from J, with 8 bases between. CDR3 residues: CASSLRPGNTEAFF. Here the CDR3 DNA reads TGTGCCAGCAGTTTACGACCAGGGAACACTGAAGCTTTCTTT.

This clonotype was recorded many times. V usage is TRBV29-1 and J usage is TRBJ2-1, with 8 bases fitting TRBD2. V lost 5 bases and J lost 6; bases outside the gene matches: 12. The CDR3 is 15 amino acids. CDR1 and CDR2 from the germline V gene are SQVTM and ANQGSEA. CDR3 nucleotides: TGCAGCGTTTCCGGGACTAGGGATGGGGCCAATGAGCAGTTCTTC. Residues: CSVSGTRDGANEQFF.

This clonotype was counted many times. The rearrangement uses TRBV20-1 and TRBJ2-3, with TRBD2 as a possible D gene (6 bases). Germline CDR1 DFQATT, CDR2 SNEGSKA (reference sequence). There are 13 residues in the CDR3. Trimming removed 2 bases from V and 11 bases from J, with 17 bases in between. CDR3 nucleotide sequence: TGCAGTGCTAGATTAGCGGAAGGTTCGGGGCAGTATTTT. Translating gives CSARLAEGSGQYF.